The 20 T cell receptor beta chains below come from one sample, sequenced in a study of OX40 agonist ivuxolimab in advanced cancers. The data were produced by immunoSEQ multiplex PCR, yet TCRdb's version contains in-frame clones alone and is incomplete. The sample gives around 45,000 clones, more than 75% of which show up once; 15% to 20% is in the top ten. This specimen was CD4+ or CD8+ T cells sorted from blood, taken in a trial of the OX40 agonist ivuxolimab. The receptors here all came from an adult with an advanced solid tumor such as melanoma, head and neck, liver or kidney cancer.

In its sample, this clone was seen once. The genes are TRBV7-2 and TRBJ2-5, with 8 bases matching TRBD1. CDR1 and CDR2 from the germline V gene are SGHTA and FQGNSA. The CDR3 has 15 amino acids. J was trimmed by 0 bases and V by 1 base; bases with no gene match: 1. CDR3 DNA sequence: TGTGCCAGCAGCTTAGTGGACAGGGACCAAGAGACCCAGTACTTC. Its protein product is CASSLVDRDQETQYF.

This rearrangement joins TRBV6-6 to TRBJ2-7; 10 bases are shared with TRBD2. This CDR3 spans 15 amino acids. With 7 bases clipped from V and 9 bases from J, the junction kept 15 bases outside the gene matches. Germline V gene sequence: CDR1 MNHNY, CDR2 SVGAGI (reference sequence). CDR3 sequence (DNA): TGTGCCAGCACCTCGGGTAGCGGGAGGCCGGGACGGCAGTACTTC. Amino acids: CASTSGSGRPGRQYF.

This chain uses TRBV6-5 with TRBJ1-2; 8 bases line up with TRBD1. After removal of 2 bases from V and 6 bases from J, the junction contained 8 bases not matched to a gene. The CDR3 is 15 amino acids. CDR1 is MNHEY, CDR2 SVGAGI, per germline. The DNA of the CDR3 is TGTGCCAGCAGTTACATTGGACAGGGAGGAGATGGCTACACCTTC. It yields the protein CASSYIGQGGDGYTF.

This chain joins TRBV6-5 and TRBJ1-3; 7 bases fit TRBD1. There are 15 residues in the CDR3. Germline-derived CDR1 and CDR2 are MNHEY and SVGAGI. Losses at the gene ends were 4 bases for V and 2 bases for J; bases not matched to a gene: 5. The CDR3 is CASSSQGGTGNTIYF. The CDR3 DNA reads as TGTGCCAGCAGTTCCCAGGGGGGCACTGGAAACACCATATATTTT.

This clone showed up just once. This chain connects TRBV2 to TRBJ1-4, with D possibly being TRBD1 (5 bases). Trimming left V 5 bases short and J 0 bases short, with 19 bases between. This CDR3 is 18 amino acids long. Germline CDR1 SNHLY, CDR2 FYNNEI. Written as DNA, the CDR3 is TGTGCCAGCAGTCCTTTCTTGACAGATAGTGCAACTAATGAAAAACTGTTTTTT. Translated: CASSPFLTDSATNEKLFF.

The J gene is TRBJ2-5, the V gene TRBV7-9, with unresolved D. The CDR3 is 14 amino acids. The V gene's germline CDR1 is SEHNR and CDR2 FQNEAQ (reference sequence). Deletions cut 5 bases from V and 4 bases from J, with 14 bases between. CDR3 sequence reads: CASSPAGRSETQYF. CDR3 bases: TGTGCCAGCAGCCCCGCCGGTCGGTCAGAGACCCAGTACTTC.

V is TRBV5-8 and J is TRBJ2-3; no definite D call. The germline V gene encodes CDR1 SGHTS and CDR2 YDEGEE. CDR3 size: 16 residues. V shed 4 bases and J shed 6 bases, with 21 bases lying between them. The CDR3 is CASSASGPPVWDTQYF. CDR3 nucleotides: TGTGCCAGCAGCGCTTCCGGGCCCCCGGTTTGGGATACGCAGTATTTT. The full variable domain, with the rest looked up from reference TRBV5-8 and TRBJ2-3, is EAGVTQSPTHLIKTRGQQATLRCSPISGHTSVYWYQQALGLGLQFLLWYDEGEERNRGNFPPRFSGRQFPNYSSELNVNALELEDSALYLCASSASGPPVWDTQYFGPGTRLTVL.

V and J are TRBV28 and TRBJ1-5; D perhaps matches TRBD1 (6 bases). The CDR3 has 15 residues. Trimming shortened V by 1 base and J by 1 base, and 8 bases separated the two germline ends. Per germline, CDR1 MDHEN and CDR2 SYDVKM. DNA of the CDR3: TGTGCCAGCAGTTTATTACAGGGAAGCAATCAGCCCCAGCATTTT. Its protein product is CASSLLQGSNQPQHF.

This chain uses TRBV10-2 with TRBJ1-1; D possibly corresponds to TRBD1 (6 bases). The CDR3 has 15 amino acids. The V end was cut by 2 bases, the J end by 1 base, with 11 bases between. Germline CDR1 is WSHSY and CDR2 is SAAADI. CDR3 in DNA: TGCGCCAGCAGTGAGGCGGACAGCGCGAACACTGAAGCTTTCTTT. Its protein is CASSEADSANTEAFF.

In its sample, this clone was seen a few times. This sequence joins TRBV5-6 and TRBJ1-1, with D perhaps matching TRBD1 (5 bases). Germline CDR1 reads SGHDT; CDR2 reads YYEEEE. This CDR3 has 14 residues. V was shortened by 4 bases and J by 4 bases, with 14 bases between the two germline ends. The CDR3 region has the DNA TGTGCCAGCAGCCAGGTGGGGGGTTTCACTGAAGCTTTCTTT. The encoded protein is CASSQVGGFTEAFF.

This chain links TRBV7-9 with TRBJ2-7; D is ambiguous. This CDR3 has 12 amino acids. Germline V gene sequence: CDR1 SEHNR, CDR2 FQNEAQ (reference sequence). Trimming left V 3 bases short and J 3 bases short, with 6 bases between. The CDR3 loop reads CASSFGNYEQYF. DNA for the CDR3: TGTGCCAGCAGCTTTGGCAACTACGAGCAGTACTTC.

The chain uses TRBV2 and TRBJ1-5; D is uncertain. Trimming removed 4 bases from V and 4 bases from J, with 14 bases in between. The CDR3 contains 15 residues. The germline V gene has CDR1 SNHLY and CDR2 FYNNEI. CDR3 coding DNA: TGTGCCAGCAGTGGGTTTAGGTCTGGGAATCAGCCCCAGCATTTT. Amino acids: CASSGFRSGNQPQHF.

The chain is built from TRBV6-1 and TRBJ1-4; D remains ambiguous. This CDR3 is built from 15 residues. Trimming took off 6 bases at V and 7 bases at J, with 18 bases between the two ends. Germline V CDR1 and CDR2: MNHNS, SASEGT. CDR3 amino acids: CASSRTGSAGEKLFF. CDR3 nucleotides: TGTGCCAGCAGCCGGACGGGGAGCGCCGGTGAAAAACTGTTTTTT.

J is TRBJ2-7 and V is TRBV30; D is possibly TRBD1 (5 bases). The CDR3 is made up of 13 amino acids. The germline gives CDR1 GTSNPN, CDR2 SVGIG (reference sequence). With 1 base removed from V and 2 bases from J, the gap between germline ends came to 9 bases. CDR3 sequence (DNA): TGTGCCTGGAGTGCTCAGGGTACCTACGAGCAGTACTTC. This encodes CAWSAQGTYEQYF.

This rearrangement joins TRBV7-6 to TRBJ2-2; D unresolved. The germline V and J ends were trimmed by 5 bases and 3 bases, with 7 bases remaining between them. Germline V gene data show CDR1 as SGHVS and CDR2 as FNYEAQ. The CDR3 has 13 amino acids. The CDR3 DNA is TGTGCCAGCAGCATAAGAGACACCGGGGAGCTGTTTTTT. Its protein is CASSIRDTGELFF.

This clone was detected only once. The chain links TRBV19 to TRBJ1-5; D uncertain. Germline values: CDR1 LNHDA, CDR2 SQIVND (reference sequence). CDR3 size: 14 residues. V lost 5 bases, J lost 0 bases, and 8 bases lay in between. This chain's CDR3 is CASSHRVSNQPQHF. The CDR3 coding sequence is TGTGCCAGTAGTCATCGGGTTAGCAATCAGCCCCAGCATTTT.

The CDR3 nucleotides read TGTGCCACCAGTCCGCTAGGGTACACCGGGGAGCTGTTTTTT. This sequence encodes CATSPLGYTGELFF. This chain joins TRBV15 and TRBJ2-2; no firm D call. The CDR3 spans 14 residues. Per the germline V gene, CDR1 is LNHNV and CDR2 is YYDKDF (reference sequence). The V end was cut by 6 bases, the J end by 3 bases, with 11 bases between.

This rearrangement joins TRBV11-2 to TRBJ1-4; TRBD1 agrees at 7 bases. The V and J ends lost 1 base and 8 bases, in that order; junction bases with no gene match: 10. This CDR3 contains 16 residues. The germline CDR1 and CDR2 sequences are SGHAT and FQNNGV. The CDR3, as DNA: TGTGCCAGCAGCTTAGGACCGGGACAGAGAGGCGAAAAACTGTTTTTT. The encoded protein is CASSLGPGQRGEKLFF.

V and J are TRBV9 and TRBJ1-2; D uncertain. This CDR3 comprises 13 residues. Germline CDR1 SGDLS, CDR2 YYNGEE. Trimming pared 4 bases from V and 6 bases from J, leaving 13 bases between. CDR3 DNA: TGTGCCAGCAGCCTGGGGAGCGGGGATGGCTACACCTTC. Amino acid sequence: CASSLGSGDGYTF.

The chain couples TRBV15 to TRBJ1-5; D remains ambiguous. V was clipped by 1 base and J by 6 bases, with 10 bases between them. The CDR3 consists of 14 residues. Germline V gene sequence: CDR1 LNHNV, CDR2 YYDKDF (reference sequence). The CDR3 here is CATSRGSSGQPQHF. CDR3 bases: TGTGCCACCAGCAGAGGATCGTCGGGTCAGCCCCAGCATTTT.